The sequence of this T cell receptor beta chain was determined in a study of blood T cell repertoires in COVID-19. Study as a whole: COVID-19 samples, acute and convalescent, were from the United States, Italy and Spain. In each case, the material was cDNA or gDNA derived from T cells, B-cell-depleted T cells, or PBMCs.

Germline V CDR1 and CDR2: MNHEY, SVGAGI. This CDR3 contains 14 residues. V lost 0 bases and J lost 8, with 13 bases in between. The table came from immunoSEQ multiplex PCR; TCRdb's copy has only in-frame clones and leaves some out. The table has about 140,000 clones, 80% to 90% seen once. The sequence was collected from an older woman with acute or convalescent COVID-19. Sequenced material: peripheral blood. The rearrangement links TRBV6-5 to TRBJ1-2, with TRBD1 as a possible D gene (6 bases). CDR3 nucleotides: TGTGCCAGCAGTTACTCGGACAGAGCATTGGGCTACACCTTC. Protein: CASSYSDRALGYTF.